The 3 T cell receptor beta chains reported below all come from one sample, sequenced in a study of CD8+ T cells in alopecia areata (dated by TCRdb to the late 2010s). According to the study, the label for this sample's time point signals: around 26 weeks on oral tofacitinib. Reading the label with the study, this specimen's treatment or condition is: oral pan-JAK inhibitor, 5-10 mg twice daily. The library was generated by the immunoSEQ multiplex PCR assay. RNA was extracted from all samples and reverse transcribed into cDNA, which served as template for TCR sequencing. Held by TCRdb, this immuneACCESS table contains in-frame sequences only and omits some clones. Under half of the omission traces to an unresolved V gene where checked; the cause of the rest is unknown. Present in this sample are around 200,000 clones, around 50% of which were seen just once. Jointly, the top ten make up about 12% of the sample.

The material sequenced was CD8+ T cells sorted from blood, taken at week 24, from a patient treated with tofacitinib. The source of these receptors is a human donor with alopecia areata.

This rearrangement joins TRBV5-1 to TRBJ2-5; D is unresolved. CDR1 and CDR2 from the germline V gene are SGHRS and YFSETQ. The germline V and J ends were trimmed by 9 bases and 0 bases, with 6 bases remaining between them. There are 11 residues in the CDR3. The CDR3: CAKPHQETQYF. In nucleotides, the CDR3 is TGCGCCAAACCACACCAAGAGACCCAGTACTTC.

The chain combines TRBV5-6 with TRBJ2-7; TRBD1 matches 7 bases. Germline assignment: CDR1 SGHDT and CDR2 YYEEEE. V lost 3 bases, J lost 4 bases, and 4 bases stayed unmatched. There are 13 residues in the CDR3. The DNA of the CDR3 is TGTGCCAGCAGCTCTGGGACAGAATACGAGCAGTACTTC. Translating it yields CASSSGTEYEQYF.

This clone occurred a few times. This chain connects TRBV4-1 to TRBJ1-4; D may be TRBD1 (5 bases). CDR1 is MGHRA, CDR2 YSYEKL, per germline. The V gene lost 0 bases and the J gene lost 7 bases, with 18 bases spanning the gap. This CDR3 contains 17 residues. DNA for the CDR3: TGCGCCAGCAGCCAAGAGCCACGACAGCGGCTAGGTGAAAAACTGTTTTTT. It encodes CASSQEPRQRLGEKLFF.